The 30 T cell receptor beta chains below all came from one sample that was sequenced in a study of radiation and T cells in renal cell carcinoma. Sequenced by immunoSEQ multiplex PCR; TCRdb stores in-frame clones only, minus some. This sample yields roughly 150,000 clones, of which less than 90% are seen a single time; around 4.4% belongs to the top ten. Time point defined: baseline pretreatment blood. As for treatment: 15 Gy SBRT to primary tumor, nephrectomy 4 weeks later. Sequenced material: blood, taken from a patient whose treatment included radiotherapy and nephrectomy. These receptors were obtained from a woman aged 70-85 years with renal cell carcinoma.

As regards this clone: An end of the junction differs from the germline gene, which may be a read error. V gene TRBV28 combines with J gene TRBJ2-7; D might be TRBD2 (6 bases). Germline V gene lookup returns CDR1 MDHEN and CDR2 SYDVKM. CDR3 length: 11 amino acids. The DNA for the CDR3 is TGTGCCAGCAGTTTCGGCGGGGCCCCAGACTTC. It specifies CASSFGGAPDF.

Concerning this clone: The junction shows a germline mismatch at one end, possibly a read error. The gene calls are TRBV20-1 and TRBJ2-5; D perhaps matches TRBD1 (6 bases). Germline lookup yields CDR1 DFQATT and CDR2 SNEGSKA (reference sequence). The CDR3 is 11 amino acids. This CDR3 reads CSARAGQLGNF. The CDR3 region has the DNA TGCAGTGCTAGAGCCGGACAGCTCGGGAACTTC.

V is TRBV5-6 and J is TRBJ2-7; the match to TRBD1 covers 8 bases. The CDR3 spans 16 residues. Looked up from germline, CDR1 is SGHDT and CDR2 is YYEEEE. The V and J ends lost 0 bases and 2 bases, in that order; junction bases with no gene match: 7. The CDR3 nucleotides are TGTGCCAGCAGCTTGGGGCCAGGGGGCGCCACCTACGAGCAGTACTTC. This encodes CASSLGPGGATYEQYF.

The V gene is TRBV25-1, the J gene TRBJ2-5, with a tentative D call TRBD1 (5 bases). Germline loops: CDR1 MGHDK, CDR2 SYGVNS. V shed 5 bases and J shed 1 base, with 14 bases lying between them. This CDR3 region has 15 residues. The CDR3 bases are TGTGCCAGCAGTTCCTTGACGGACATCCAAGAGACCCAGTACTTC. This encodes CASSSLTDIQETQYF.

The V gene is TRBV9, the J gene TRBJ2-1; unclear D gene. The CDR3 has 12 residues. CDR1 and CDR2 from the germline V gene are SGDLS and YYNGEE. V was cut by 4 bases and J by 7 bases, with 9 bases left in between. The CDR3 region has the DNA TGTGCCAGCAGCCCTCGCGAGAATGAGCAGTTCTTC. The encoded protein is CASSPRENEQFF.

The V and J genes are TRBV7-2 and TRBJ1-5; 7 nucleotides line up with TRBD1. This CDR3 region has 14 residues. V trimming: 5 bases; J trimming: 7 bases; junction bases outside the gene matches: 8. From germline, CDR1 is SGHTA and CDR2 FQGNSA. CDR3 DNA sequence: TGTGCCAGCAGCGCGACAGGGTTCGGGCAGCCCCAGCATTTT. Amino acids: CASSATGFGQPQHF.

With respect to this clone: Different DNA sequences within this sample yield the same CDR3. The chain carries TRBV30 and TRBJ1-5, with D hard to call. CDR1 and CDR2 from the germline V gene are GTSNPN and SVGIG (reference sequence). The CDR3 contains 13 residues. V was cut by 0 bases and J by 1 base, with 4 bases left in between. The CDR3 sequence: CAWSVGSNQPQHF. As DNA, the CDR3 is TGTGCCTGGAGTGTAGGAAGCAATCAGCCCCAGCATTTT.

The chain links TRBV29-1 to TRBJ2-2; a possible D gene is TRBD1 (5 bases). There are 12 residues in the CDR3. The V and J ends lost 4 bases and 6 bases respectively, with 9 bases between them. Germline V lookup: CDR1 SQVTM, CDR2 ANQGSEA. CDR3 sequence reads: CSVGQGPGELFF. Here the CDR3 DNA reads TGCAGCGTTGGCCAGGGCCCCGGGGAGCTGTTTTTT.

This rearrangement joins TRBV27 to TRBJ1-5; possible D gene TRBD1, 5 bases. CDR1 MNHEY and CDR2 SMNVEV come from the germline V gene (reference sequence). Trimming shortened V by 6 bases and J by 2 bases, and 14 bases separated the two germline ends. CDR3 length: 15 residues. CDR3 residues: CASRSPGMCNQPQHF. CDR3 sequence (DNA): TGTGCCAGCAGATCCCCAGGGATGTGCAATCAGCCCCAGCATTTT.

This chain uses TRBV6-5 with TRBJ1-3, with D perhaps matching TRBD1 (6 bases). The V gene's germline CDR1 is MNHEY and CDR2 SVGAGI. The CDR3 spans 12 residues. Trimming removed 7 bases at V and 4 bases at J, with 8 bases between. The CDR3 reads CASTDRGNTIYF. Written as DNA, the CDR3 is TGTGCCAGCACCGACAGGGGAAACACCATATATTTT.

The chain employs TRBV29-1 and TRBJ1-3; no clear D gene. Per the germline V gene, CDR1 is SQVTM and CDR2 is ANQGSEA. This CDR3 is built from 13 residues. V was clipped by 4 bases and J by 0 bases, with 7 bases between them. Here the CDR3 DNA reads TGCAGCGTTGCTCGGGACTCTGGAAACACCATATATTTT. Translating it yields CSVARDSGNTIYF.

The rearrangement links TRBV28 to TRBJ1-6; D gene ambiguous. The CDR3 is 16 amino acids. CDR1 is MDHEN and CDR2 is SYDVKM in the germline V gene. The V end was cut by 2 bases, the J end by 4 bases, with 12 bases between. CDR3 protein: CASSLTGAGYNSPLHF. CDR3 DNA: TGTGCCAGCAGTTTAACGGGAGCTGGGTATAATTCACCCCTCCACTTT.

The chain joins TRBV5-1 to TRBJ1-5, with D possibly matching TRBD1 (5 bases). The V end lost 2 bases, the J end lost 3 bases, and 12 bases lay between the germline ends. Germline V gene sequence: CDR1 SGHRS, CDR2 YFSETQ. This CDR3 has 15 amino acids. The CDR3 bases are TGCGCCAGCAGCTTCGGGGGGGATAACAATCAGCCCCAGCATTTT. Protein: CASSFGGDNNQPQHF.

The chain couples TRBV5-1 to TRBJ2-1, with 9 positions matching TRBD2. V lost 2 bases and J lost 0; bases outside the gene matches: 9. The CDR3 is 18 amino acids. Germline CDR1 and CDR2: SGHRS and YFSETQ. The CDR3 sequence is CASSLETSGVRSYNEQFF. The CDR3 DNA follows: TGCGCCAGCAGCTTAGAGACTAGCGGTGTTCGCTCCTACAATGAGCAGTTCTTC.

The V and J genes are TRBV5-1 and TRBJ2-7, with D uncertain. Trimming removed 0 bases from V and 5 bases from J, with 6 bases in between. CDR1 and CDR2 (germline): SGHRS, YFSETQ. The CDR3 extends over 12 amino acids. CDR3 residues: CASSLATDEQYF. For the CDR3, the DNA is TGCGCCAGCAGCTTGGCCACAGACGAGCAGTACTTC. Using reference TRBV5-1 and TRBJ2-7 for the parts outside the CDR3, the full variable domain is KAGVTQTPRYLIKTRGQQVTLSCSPISGHRSVSWYQQTPGQGLQFLFEYFSETQRNKGNFPGRFSGRQFSNSRSEMNVSTLELGDSALYLCASSLATDEQYFGPGTRLTVT.

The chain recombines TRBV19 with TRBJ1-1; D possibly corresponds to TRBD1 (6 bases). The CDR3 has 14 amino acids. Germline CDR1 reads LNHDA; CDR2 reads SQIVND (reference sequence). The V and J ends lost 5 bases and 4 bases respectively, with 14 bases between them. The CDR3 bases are TGTGCCAGTAGTGAACAGGGATGGGGCACTGAAGCTTTCTTT. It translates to CASSEQGWGTEAFF.

Written as DNA, the CDR3 is TGCGCCAGCAGCTTGCGTAGTTCCTACGAGCAGTACTTC. Protein: CASSLRSSYEQYF. This chain links TRBV5-1 with TRBJ2-7; no clear D. The CDR3 sequence is 13 residues long. V was trimmed by 1 base and J by 1 base, leaving 6 bases between them. Looked up from germline, CDR1 is SGHRS and CDR2 is YFSETQ.

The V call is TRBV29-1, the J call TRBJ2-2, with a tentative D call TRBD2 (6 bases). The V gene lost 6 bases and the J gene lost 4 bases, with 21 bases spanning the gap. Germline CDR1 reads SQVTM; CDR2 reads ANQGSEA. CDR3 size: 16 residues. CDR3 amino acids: CSVGGLSGVLTGELFF. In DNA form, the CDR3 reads TGCAGCGTCGGCGGACTATCCGGGGTTCTCACCGGGGAGCTGTTTTTT.

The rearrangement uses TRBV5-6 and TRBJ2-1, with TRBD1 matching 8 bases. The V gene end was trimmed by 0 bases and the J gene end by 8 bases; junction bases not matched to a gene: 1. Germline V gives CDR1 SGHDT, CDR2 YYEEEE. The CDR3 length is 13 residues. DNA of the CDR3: TGTGCCAGCAGCTTGGGACAGGGGTATGAGCAGTTCTTC. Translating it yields CASSLGQGYEQFF.

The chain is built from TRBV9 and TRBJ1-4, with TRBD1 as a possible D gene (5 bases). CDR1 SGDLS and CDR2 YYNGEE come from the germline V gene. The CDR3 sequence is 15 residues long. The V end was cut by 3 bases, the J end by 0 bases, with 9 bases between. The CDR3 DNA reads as TGTGCCAGCAGCGAGGGGTTTGCAACTAATGAAAAACTGTTTTTT. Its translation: CASSEGFATNEKLFF. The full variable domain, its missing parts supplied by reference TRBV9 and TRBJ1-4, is DSGVTQTPKHLITATGQRVTLRCSPRSGDLSVYWYQQSLDQGLQFLIQYYNGEERAKGNILERFSAQQFPDLHSELNLSSLELGDSALYFCASSEGFATNEKLFFGSGTQLSVL.

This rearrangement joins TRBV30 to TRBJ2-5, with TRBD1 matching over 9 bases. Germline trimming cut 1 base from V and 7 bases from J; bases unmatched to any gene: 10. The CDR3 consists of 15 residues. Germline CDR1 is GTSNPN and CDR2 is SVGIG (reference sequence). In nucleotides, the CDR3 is TGTGCCTGGAGTGCAAACAGGGGGCACTTGGCGACCCAGTACTTC. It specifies CAWSANRGHLATQYF.

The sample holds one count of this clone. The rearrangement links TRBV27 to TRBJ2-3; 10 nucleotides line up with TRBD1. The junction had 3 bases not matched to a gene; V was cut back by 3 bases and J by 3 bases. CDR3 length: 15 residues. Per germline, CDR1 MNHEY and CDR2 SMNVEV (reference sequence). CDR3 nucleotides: TGTGCCAGCAGTTTTGGACAGGGGGGAACAGATACGCAGTATTTT. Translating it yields CASSFGQGGTDTQYF.

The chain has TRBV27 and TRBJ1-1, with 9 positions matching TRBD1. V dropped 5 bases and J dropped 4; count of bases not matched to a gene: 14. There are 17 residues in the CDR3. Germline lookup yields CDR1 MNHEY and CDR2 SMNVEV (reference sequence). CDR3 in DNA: TGTGCCAGCAGTCCTCCTACACAGGGGGCGCGAAGCACTGAAGCTTTCTTT. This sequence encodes CASSPPTQGARSTEAFF.

CDR3 amino acids: CASSLGQSRRGYTF. Here the CDR3 DNA reads TGTGCCAGTAGCCTGGGACAGTCAAGAAGGGGCTACACCTTC. The chain uses TRBV19 and TRBJ1-2; 7 nucleotides match TRBD1. V was clipped by 6 bases and J by 8 bases; unmatched bases: 12. In germline, CDR1 is LNHDA, CDR2 SQIVND (reference sequence). The CDR3 length is 14 residues. Drawing the rest from reference TRBV19 and TRBJ1-2, the complete variable domain is DGGITQSPKYLFRKEGQNVTLSCEQNLNHDAMYWYRQDPGQGLRLIYYSQIVNDFQKGDIAEGYSVSREKKESFPLTVTSAQKNPTAFYLCASSLGQSRRGYTFGSGTRLTVV.

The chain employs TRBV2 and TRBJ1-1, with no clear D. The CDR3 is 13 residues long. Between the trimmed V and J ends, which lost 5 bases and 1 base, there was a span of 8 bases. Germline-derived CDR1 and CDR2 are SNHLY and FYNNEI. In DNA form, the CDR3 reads TGTGCCAGCAGTCCGAACACGAACACTGAAGCTTTCTTT. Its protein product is CASSPNTNTEAFF.

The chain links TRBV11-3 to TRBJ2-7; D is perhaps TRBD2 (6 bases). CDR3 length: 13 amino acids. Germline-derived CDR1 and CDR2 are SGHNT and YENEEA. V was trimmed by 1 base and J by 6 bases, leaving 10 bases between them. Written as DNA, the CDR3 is TGTGCCAGCAGCTTAGGGGCGGGGATCGAGCAGTACTTC. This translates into CASSLGAGIEQYF.

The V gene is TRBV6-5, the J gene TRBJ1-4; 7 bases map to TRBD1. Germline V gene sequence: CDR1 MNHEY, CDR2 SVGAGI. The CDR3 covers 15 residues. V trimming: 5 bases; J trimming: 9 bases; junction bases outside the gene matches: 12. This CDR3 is CASSRWTGPNQKLFF. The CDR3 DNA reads TGTGCCAGCAGTCGATGGACAGGTCCAAATCAAAAACTGTTTTTT.

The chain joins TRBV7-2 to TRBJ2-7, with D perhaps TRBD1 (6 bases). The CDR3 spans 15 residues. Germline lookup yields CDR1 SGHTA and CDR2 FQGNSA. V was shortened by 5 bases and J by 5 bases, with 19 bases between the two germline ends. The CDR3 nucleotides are TGTGCCAGCAGCGCCCAGGGGATCAAGTTGGACGAGCAGTACTTC. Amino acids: CASSAQGIKLDEQYF.

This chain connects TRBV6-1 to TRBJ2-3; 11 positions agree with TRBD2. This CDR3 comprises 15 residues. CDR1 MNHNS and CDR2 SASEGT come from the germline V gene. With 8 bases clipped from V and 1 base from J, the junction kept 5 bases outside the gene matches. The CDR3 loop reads CASSSGGPGTDTQYF. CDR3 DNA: TGTGCCAGCTCTAGCGGGGGGCCTGGCACAGATACGCAGTATTTT.

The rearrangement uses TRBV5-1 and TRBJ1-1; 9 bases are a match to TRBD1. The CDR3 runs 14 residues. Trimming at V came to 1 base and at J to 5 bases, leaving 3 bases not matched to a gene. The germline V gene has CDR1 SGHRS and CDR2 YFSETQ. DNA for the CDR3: TGCGCCAGCAGCTTGAACAGGGGGCGAACTGAAGCTTTCTTT. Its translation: CASSLNRGRTEAFF.